The clone carrying this T cell receptor (beta chain) was seen a handful of times. This specimen belongs to a study of vaccination and CD4 T cells after COVID-19. This CDR3 comprises 15 residues. Germline values: CDR1 SGHVS, CDR2 FNYEAQ. With 4 bases clipped from V and 3 bases from J, the junction kept 8 bases outside the gene matches. Time point defined: late sampling 161 to 241 days after vaccination in a few convalescent patients. MiXCR, run by TCRdb on the PCR reads, gives a single entry per CDR3 protein. The sample lists 26,000 or so distinct CDR3 sequences; 50% were seen once. This sequence joins TRBV7-6 and TRBJ2-7; TRBD1 matches 8 bases. This TCR was sampled from a human donor who had recovered from COVID-19. The input for sequencing was CD4+ T cells from blood, taken about 7 months after SARS-CoV-2 vaccination. This CDR3 reads CASSSGQGLNYEQYF. The CDR3, as DNA: TGTGCCAGCAGCTCCGGACAGGGCCTCAACTACGAGCAGTACTTC.